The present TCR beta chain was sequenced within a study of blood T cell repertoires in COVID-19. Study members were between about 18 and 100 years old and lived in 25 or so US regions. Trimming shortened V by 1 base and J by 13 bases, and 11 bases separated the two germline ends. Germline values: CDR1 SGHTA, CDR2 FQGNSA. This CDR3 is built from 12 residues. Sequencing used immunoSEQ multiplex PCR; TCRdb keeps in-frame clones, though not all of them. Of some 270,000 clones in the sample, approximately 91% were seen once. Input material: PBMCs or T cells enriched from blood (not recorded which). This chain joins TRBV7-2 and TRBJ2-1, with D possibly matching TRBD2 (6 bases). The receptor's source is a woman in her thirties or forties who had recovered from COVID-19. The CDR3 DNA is TGTGCCAGCAGCTTAGGGACTACCGTACAGTTCTTC. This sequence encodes CASSLGTTVQFF.